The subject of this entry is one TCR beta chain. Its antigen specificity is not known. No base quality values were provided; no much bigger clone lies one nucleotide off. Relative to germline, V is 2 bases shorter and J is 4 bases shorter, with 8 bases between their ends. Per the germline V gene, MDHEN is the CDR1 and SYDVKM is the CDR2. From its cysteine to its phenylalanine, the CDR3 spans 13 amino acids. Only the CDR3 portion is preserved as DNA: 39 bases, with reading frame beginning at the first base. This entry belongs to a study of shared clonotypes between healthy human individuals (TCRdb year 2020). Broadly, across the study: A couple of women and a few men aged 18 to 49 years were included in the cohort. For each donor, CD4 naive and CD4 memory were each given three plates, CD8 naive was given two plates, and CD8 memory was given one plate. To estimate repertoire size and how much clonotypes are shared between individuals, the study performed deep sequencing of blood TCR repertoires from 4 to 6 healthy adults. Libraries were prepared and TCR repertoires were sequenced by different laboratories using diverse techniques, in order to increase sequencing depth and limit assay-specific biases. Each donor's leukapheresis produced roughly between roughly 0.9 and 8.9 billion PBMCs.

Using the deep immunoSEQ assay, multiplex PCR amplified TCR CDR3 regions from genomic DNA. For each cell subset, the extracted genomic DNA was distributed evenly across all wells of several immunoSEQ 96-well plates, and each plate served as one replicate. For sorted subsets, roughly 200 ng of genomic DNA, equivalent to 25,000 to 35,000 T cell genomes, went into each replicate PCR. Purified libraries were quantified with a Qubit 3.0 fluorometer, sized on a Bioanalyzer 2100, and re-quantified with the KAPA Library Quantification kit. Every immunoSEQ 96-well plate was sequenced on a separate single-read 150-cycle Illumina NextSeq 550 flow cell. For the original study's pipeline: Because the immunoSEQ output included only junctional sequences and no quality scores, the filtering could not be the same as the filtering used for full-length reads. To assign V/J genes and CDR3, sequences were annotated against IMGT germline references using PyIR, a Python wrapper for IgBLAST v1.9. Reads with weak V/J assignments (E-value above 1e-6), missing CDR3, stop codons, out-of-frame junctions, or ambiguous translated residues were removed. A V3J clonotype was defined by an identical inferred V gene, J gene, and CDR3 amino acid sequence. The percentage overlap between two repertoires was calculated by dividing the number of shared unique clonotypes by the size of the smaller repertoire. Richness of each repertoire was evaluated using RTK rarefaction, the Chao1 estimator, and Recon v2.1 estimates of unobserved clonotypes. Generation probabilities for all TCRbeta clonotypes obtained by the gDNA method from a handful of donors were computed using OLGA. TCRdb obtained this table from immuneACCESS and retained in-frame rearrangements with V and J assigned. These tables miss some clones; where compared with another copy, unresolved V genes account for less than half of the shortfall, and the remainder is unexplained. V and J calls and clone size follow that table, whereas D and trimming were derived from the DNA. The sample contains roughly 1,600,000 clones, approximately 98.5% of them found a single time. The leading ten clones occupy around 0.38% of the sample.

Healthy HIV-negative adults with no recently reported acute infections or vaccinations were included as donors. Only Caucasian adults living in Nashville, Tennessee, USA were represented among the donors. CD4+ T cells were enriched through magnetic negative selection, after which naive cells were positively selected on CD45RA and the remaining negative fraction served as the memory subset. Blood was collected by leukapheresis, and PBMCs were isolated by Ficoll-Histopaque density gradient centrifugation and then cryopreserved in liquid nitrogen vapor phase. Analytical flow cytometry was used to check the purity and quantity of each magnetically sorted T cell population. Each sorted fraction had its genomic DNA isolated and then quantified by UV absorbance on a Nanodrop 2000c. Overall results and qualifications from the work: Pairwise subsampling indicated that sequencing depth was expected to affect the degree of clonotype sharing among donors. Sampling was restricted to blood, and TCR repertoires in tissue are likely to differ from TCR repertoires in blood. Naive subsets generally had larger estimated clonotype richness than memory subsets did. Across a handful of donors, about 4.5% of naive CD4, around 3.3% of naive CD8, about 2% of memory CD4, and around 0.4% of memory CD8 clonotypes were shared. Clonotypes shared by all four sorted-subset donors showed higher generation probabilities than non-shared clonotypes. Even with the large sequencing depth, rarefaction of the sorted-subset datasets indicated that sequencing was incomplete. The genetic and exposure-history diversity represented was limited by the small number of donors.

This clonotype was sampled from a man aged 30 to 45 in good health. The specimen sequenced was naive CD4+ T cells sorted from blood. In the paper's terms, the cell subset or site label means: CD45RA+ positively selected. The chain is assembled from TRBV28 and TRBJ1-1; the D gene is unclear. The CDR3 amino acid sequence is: CASSLVGFTEAFF. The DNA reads TGTGCCAGCAGTTTAGTGGGGTTCACTGAAGCTTTCTTT.